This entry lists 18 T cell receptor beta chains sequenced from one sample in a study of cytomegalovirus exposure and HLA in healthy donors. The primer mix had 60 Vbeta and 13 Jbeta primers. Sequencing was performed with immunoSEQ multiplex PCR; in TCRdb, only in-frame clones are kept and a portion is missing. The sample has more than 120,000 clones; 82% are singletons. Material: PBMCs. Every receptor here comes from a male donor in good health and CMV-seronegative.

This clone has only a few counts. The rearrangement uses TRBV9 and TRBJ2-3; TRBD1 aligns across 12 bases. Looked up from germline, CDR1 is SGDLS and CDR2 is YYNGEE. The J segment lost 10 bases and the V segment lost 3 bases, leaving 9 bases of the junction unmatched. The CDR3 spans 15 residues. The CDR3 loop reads CASSAGTGGISAQYF. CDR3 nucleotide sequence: TGTGCCAGCAGCGCAGGGACAGGGGGCATAAGTGCGCAGTATTTT.

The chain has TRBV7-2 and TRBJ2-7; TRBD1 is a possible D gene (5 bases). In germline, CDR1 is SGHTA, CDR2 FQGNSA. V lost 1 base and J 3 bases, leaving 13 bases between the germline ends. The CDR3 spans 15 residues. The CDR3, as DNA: TGTGCCAGCAGCTTAGTTACAGGCGCTTTCTACGAGCAGTACTTC. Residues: CASSLVTGAFYEQYF.

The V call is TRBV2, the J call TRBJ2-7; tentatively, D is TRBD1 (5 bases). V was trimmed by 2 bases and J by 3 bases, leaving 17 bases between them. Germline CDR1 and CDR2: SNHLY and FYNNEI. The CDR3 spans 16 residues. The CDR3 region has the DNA TGTGCCAGCAGTGAATGGGGCGGTCGAGGCGGCTACGAGCAGTACTTC. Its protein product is CASSEWGGRGGYEQYF.

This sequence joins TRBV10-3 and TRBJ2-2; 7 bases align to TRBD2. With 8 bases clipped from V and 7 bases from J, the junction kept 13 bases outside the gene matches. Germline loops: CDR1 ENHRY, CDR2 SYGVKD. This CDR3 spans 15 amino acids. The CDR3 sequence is CAIGGEGRGDGELFF. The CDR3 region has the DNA TGTGCCATCGGAGGGGAGGGTAGGGGAGACGGGGAGCTGTTTTTT.

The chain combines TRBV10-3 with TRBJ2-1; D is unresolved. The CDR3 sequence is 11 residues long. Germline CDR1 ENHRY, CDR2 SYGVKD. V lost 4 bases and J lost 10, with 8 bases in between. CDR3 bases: TGTGCCATCAGTGGGGCCGAGGAGCAGTTCTTC. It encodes CAISGAEEQFF.

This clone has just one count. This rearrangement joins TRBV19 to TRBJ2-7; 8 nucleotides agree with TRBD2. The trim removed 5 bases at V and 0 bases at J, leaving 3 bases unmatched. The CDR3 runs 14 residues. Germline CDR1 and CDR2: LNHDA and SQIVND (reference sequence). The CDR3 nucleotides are TGTGCCAGTAGTCATAGCGGGAACTCCTACGAGCAGTACTTC. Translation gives CASSHSGNSYEQYF. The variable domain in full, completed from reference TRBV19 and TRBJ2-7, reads DGGITQSPKYLFRKEGQNVTLSCEQNLNHDAMYWYRQDPGQGLRLIYYSQIVNDFQKGDIAEGYSVSREKKESFPLTVTSAQKNPTAFYLCASSHSGNSYEQYFGPGTRLTVT.

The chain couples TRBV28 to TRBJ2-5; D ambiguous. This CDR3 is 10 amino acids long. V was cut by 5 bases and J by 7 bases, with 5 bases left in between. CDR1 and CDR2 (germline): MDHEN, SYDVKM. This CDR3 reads CASSTGTQYF. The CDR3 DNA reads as TGTGCCAGCAGTACGGGGACCCAGTACTTC.

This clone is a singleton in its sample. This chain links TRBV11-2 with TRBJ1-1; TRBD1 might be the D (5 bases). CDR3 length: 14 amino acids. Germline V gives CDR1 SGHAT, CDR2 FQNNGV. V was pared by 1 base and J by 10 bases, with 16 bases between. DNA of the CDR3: TGTGCCAGCAGCTTAGGGGCGGGATTGGGGGGAGCTTTCTTT. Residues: CASSLGAGLGGAFF.

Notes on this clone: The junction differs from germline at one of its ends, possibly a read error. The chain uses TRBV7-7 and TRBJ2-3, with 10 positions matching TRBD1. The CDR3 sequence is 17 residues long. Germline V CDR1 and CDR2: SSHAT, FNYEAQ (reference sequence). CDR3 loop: CASSPYMTGTGVGPQYF. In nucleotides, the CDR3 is TGTGCTAGCAGCCCGTATATGACCGGGACAGGGGTGGGTCCGCAGTATTTT.

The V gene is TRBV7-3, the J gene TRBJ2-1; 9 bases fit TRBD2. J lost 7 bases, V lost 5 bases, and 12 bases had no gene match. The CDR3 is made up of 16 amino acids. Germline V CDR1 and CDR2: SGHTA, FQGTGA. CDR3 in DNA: TGTGCCAGCAGCCCCTCGTCTAGCGGGACGGGTAATGAGCAGTTCTTC. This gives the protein CASSPSSSGTGNEQFF.

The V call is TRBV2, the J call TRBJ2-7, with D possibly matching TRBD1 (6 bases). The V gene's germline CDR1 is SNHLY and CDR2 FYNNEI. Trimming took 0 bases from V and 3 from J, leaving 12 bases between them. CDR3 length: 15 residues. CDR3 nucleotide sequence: TGTGCCAGCAGTGAAGCTACAGGGCTCGTCTACGAGCAGTACTTC. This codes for CASSEATGLVYEQYF.

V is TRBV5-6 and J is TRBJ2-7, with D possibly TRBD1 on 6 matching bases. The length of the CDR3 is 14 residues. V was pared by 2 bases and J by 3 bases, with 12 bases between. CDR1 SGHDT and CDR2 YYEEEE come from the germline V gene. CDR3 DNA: TGTGCCAGCAGCTTTGGGGGCTGGATCTACGAGCAGTACTTC. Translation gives CASSFGGWIYEQYF.

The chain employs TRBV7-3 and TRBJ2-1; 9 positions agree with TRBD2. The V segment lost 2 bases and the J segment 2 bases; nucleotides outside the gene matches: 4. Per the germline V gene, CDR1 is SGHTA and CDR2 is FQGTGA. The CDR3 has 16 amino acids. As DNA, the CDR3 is TGTGCCAGCAGCTTAGTAGCGGGGGAACCCTACAATGAGCAGTTCTTC. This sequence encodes CASSLVAGEPYNEQFF.

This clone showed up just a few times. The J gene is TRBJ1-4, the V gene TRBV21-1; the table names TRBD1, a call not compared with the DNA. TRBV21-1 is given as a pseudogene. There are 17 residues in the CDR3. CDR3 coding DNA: TGTGCCAGCAGCAAAGTTGGGCACAGGGGGCACAGTGAAAAACTGTTTTTT. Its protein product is CASSKVGHRGHSEKLFF.

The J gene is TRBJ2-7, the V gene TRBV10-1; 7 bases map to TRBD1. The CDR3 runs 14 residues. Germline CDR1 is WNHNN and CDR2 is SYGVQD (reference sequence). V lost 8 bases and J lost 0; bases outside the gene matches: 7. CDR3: CASLKGASSYEQYF. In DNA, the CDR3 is TGCGCCAGCTTAAAGGGGGCGAGCTCCTACGAGCAGTACTTC.

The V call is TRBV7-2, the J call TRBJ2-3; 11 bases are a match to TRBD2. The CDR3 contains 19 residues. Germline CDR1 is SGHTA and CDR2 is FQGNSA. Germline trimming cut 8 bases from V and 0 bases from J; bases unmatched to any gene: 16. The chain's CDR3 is CASEGLQLAGGRSTDTQYF. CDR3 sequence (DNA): TGTGCCAGCGAGGGTCTTCAGCTAGCGGGAGGCCGCAGCACAGATACGCAGTATTTT.

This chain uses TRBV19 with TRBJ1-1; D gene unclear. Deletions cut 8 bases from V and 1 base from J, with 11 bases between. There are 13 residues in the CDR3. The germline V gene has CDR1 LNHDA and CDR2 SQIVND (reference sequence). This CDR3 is CASASIGNTEAFF. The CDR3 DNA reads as TGTGCCAGTGCTTCTATCGGGAACACTGAAGCTTTCTTT.

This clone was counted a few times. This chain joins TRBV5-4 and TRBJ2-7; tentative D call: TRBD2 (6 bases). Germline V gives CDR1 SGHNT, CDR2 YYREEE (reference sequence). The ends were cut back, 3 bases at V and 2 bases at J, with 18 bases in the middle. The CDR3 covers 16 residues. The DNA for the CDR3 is TGTGCCAGCAGCTCCCCAACCCTAGGAGGGACCTACGAGCAGTACTTC. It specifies CASSSPTLGGTYEQYF.